The 5 T cell receptor beta chains below come from one sample, sequenced in a study of human T cells and chemical hapten exposure. TCRdb redid the calling of the RACE reads with MiXCR, one entry per CDR3 protein. The sample lists approximately 88,000 distinct CDR3 sequences, 10% to 15% occurring once. Time point specified: patch test 3, about 24 weeks after DPC sensitization. As to treatment: therapeutic diphenylcyclopropenone sensitization with weekly scalp DPC. The sample here was whole blood, taken in connection with sensitization to the hapten diphenylcyclopropenone (DPC). These TCRs come from a woman in her 50s with alopecia areata. Some clones in this sample may be carry-over from other donors' samples.

This clonotype was observed at least ten times. The V call is TRBV2, the J call TRBJ2-7; maybe TRBD2 (6 bases). V was pared by 8 bases and J by 1 base, with 9 bases between. This CDR3 is built from 12 residues. Germline CDR1 SNHLY, CDR2 FYNNEI. Here the CDR3 reads CASRGGSYEQYF. The CDR3 DNA follows: TGTGCCAGCCGTGGGGGGTCCTACGAGCAGTACTTC.

This clonotype was seen only a few times. The chain carries TRBV29-1 and TRBJ2-2, with 7 bases fitting TRBD2. Germline assignment: CDR1 SQVTM and CDR2 ANQGSEA. CDR3 length: 13 amino acids. V lost 6 bases to trimming and J lost 7 bases; unmatched junction nucleotides: 8. The CDR3 spells CSVRPSGDGELFF. CDR3 coding DNA: TGCAGCGTCCGACCTAGCGGCGACGGGGAGCTGTTTTTT.

The sample holds many counts of this clonotype. The V and J genes are TRBV7-2 and TRBJ2-1; 8 bases line up with TRBD2. The CDR3 length is 15 residues. After removal of 5 bases from V and 2 bases from J, the junction contained 5 bases not matched to a gene. Germline V gene sequence: CDR1 SGHTA, CDR2 FQGNSA. CDR3 loop: CASSPTSGTYNEQFF. CDR3 nucleotide sequence: TGTGCCAGCAGCCCCACTAGCGGCACCTACAATGAGCAGTTCTTC.

This clonotype was seen a handful of times. This chain links TRBV20-1 with TRBJ2-1; TRBD1 agrees at 8 bases. CDR1 and CDR2 from the germline V gene are DFQATT and SNEGSKA (reference sequence). This CDR3 is built from 14 residues. With 5 bases clipped from V and 7 bases from J, the junction kept 10 bases outside the gene matches. The CDR3 sequence: CSAVDRGPRNEQFF. The CDR3 DNA reads as TGCAGTGCTGTAGACAGGGGTCCCCGAAATGAGCAGTTCTTC.

The J gene is TRBJ2-2, the V gene TRBV9, with 7 bases fitting TRBD2. V lost 0 bases to trimming and J lost 6 bases; unmatched junction nucleotides: 8. The CDR3 covers 16 residues. Germline loops: CDR1 SGDLS, CDR2 YYNGEE. The CDR3 reads CASSVEGGVNSGELFF. In nucleotides, the CDR3 is TGTGCCAGCAGCGTAGAGGGAGGGGTTAACTCCGGGGAGCTGTTTTTT.